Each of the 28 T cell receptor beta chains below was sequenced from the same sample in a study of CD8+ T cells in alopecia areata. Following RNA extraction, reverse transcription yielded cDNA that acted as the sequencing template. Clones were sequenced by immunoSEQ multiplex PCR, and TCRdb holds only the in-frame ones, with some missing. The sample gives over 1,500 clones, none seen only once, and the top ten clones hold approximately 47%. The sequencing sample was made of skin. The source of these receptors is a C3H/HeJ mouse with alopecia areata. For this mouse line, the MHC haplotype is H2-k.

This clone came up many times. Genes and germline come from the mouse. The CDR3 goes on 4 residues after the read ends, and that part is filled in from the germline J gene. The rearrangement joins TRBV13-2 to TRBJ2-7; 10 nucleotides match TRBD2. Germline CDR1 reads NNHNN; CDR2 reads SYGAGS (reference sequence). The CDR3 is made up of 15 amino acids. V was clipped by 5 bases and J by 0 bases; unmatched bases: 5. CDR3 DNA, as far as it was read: TGTGCCAGCGGCTTGACTGGGGGGAGCTCCTAT. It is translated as CASGLTGGSSY. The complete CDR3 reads CASGLTGGSSYEQYF.

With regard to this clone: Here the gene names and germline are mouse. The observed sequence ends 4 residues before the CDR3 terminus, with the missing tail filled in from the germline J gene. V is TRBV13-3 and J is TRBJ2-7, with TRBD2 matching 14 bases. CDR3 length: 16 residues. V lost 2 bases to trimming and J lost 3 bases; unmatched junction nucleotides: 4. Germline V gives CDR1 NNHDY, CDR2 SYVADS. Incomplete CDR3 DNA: TGTGCCAGCAGTGAACCGGGACTGGGGGGGCTCTAT. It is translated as CASSEPGLGGLY. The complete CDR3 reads CASSEPGLGGLYEQYF.

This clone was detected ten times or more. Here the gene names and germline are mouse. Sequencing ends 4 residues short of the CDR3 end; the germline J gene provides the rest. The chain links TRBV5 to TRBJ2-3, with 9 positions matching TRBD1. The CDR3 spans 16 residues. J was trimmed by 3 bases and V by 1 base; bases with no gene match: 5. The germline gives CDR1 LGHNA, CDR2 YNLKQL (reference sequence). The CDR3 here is CASSQAGTGRAETLYF. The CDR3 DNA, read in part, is TGTGCCAGCAGCCAAGCCGGGACAGGGAGGGCAGAA.

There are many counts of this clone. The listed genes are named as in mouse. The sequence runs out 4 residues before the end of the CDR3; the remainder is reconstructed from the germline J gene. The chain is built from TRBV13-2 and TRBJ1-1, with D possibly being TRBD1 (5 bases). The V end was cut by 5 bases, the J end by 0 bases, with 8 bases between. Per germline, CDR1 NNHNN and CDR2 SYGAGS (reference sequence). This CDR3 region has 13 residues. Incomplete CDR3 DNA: TGTGCCAGCGGGACGACAGCAAACACA. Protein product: CASGTTANT. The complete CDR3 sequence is CASGTTANTEVFF.

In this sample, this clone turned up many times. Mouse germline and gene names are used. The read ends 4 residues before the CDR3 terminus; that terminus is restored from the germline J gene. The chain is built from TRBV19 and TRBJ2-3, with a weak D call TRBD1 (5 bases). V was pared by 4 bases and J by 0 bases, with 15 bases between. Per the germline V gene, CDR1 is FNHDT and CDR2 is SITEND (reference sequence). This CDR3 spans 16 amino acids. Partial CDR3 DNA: TGTGCCAGCAGTCCCCGCTACAGGAATAGTGCAGAA. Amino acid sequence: CASSPRYRNSAE. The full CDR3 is CASSPRYRNSAETLYF.

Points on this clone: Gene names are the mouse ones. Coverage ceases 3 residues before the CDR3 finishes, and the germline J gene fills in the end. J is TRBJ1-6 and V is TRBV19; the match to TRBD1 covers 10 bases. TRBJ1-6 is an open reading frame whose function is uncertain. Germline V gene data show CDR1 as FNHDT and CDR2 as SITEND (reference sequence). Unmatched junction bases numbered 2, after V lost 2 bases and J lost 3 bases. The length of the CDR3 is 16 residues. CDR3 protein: CASSIRTGGYNSPLYF. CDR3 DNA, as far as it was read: TGTGCCAGCAGTATCCGGACAGGGGGCTATAATTCGCCC.

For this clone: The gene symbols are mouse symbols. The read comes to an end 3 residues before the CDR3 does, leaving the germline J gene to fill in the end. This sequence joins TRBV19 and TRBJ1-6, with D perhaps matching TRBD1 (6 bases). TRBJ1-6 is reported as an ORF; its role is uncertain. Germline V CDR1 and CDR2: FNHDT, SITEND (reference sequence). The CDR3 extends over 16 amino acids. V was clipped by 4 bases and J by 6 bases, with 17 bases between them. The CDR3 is CASSPQGRGANSPLYF. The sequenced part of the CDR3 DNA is TGTGCCAGCAGTCCTCAGGGGAGAGGCGCTAATTCGCCC.

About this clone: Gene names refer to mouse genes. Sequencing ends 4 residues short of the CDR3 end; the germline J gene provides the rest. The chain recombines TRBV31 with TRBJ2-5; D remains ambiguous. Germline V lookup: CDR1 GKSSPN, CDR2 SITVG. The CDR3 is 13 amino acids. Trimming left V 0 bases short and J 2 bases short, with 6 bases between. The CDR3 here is CAWSLGSQDTQYF. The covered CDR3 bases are TGTGCCTGGAGTCTGGGCAGCCAAGAC.

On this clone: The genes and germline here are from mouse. Partial CDR3 DNA: TGTGCCAGCAGACGACAGGGAGCTAGTGCAGAA. As protein: CASRRQGASAE. The whole CDR3 sequence is CASRRQGASAETLYF. The rearrangement links TRBV19 to TRBJ2-3; TRBD1 matches at 7 bases. The missing CDR3 end, 4 residues past where the read stops, is filled in from the germline J gene. The CDR3 contains 15 residues. With V trimmed by 5 bases and J by 0 bases, 6 bases remained unmatched. Germline V gene sequence: CDR1 FNHDT, CDR2 SITEND (reference sequence). The variable domain in full, with the rest retrieved from reference TRBV19 and TRBJ2-3, is GGIITQTPKFLIGQEGQKLTLKCQQNFNHDTMYWYRQDSGKGLRLIYYSITENDLQKGDLSEGYDASREKKSSFSLTVTSAQKNEMAVFLCASRRQGASAETLYFGSGTRLTVL.

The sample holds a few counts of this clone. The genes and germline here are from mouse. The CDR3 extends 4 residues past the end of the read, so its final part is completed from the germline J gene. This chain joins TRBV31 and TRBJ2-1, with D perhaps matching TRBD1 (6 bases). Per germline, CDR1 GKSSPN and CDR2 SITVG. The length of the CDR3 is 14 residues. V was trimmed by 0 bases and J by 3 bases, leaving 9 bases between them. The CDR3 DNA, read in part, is TGTGCCTGGAGTCTAGAGGGGGTCTATGCT. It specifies CAWSLEGVYA. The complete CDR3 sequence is CAWSLEGVYAEQFF. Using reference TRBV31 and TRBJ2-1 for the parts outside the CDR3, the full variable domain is AQTIHQWPVAEIKAVGSPLSLGCTIKGKSSPNLYWYWQATGGTLQQLFYSITVGQVESVVQLNLSASRPKDDQFILSTEKLLLSHSGFYLCAWSLEGVYAEQFFGPGTRLTVL.

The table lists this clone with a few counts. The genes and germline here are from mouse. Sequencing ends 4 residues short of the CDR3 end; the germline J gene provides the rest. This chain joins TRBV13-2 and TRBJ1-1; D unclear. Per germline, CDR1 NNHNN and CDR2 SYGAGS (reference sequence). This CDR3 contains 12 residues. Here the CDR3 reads CASGDAAREVFF. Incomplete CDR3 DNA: TGTGCCAGCGGTGATGCAGCAAGA.

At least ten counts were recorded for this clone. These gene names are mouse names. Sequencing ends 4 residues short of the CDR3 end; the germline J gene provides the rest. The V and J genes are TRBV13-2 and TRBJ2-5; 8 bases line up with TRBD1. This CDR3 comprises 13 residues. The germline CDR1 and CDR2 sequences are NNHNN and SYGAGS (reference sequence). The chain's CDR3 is CASGLRGRDTQYF. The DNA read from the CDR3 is TGTGCCAGCGGTCTCAGGGGGCGGGAC.

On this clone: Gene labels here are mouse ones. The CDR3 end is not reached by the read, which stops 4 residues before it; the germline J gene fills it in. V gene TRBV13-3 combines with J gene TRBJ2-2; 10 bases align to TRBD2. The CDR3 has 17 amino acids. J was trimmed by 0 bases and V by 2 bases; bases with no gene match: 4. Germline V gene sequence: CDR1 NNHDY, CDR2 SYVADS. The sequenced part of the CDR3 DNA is TGTGCCAGCAGTGAAGCTGGGGGGGCTCCAAACACCGGG. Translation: CASSEAGGAPNTG. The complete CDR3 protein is CASSEAGGAPNTGQLYF.

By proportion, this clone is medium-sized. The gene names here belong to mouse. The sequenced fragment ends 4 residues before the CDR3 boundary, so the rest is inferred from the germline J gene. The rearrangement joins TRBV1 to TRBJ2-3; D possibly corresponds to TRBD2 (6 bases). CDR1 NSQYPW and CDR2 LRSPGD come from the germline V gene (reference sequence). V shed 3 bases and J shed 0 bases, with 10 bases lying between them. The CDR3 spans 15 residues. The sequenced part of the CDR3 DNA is TGCACCTGCAGTGCCCGGGGGACTAGTGCAGAA. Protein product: CTCSARGTSAE. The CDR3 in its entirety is CTCSARGTSAETLYF.

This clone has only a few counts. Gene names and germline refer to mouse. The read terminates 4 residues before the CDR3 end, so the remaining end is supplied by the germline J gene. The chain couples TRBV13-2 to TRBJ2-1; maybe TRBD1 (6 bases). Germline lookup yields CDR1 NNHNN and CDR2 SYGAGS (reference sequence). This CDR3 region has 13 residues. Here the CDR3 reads CASSQGLDAEQFF. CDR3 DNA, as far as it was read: TGTGCTAGCAGCCAGGGGCTGGATGCT.

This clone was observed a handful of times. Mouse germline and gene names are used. The CDR3 region is CASSPDRMPAEQFF. The part of the CDR3 DNA that was read is TGTGCCAGCAGTCCCGACAGGATGCCTGCT. The chain combines TRBV19 with TRBJ2-1, with a tentative D call TRBD1 (6 bases). The CDR3 end lies 4 residues beyond the end of the read and is filled in from the germline J gene. CDR1 is FNHDT, CDR2 SITEND, per germline (reference sequence). The CDR3 sequence is 14 residues long. Trimming took 4 bases from V and 6 from J, leaving 14 bases between them.

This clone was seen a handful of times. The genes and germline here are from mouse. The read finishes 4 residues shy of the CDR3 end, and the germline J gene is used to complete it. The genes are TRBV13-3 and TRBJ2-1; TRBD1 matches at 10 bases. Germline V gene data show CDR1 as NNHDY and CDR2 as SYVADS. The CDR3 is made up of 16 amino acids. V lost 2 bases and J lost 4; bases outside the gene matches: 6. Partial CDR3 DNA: TGTGCCAGCAGTGACGCTGACAGGGGGCGGTATGCT. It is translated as CASSDADRGRYA. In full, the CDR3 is CASSDADRGRYAEQFF.

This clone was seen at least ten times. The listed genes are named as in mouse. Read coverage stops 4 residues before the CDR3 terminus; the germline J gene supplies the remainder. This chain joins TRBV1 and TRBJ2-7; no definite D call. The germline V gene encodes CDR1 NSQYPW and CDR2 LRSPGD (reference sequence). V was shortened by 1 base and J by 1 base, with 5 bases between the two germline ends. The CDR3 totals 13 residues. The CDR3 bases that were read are TGCACCTGCAGTGCAGGACAATCCTAT. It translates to CTCSAGQSY. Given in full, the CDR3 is CTCSAGQSYEQYF.

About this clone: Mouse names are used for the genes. CDR3 bases read: TGTGCTAGCAGTTTTATACAAGCAAACTCC. It translates to CASSFIQANS. The full CDR3 sequence reads CASSFIQANSDYTF. The chain has TRBV29 and TRBJ1-2; D is undetermined. Read coverage stops 4 residues before the CDR3 terminus; the germline J gene supplies the remainder. CDR3 size: 14 residues. Germline values: CDR1 MSHET, CDR2 SYDVDS. Trimming removed 3 bases from V and 0 bases from J, with 8 bases in between.

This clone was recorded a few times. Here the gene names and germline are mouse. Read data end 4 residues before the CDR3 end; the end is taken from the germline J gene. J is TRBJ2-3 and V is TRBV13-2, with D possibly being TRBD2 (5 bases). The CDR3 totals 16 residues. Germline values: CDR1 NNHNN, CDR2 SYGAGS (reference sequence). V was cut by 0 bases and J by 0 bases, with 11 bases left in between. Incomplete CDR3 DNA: TGTGCCAGCGGTGATGCCTGGGAAATTAGTGCAGAA. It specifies CASGDAWEISAE. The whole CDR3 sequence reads CASGDAWEISAETLYF.

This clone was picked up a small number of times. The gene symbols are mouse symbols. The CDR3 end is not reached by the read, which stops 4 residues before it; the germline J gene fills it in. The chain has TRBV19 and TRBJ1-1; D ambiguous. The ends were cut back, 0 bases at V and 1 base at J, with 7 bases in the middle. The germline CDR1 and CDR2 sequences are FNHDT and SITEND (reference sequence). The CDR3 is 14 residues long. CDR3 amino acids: CASSIGQVNTEVFF. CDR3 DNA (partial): TGTGCCAGCAGTATAGGACAAGTAAACACA. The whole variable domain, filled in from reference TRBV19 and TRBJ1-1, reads GGIITQTPKFLIGQEGQKLTLKCQQNFNHDTMYWYRQDSGKGLRLIYYSITENDLQKGDLSEGYDASREKKSSFSLTVTSAQKNEMAVFLCASSIGQVNTEVFFGKGTRLTVV.

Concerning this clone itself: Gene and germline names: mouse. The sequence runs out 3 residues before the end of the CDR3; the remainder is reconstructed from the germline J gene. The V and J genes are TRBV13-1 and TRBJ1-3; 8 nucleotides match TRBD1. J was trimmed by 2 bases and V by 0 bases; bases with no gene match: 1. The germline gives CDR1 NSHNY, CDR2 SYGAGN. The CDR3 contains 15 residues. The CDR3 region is CASSDGTGTGNTLYF. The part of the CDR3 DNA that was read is TGTGCCAGCAGTGATGGGACAGGGACTGGAAATACG.

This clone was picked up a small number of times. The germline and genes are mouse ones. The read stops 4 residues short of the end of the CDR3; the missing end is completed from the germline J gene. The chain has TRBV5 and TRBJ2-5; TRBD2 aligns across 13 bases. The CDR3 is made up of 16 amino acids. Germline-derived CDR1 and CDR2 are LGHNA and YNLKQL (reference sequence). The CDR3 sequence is CASSQGTGGARDTQYF. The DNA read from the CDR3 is TGTGCCAGCAGCCAAGGGACTGGGGGGGCGCGGGAC.

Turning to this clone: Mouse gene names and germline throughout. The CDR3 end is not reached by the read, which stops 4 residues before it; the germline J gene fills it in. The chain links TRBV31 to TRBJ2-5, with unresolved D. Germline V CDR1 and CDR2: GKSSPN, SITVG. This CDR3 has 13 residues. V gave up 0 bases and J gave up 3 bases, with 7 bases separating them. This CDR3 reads CAWSLPLQDTQYF. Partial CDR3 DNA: TGTGCCTGGAGTCTCCCTCTACAAGAC.

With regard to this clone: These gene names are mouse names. Partial CDR3 DNA: TGCACCTGCAGTGAACTGGGGGTTCAAAAC. Its protein product is CTCSELGVQN. The complete CDR3 reads CTCSELGVQNTLYF. This chain connects TRBV1 to TRBJ2-4; 8 bases map to TRBD2. The CDR3 extends 4 residues past the end of the read, so its final part is completed from the germline J gene. V shed 4 bases and J 2 bases; nucleotides not matched to a gene: 2. Germline V gene lookup returns CDR1 NSQYPW and CDR2 LRSPGD (reference sequence). This CDR3 contains 14 residues.

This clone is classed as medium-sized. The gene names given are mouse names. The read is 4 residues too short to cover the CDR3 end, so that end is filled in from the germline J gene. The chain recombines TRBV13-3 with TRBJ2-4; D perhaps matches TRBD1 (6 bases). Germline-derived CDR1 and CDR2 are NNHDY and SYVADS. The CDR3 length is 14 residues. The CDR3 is CASSGRGGENTLYF. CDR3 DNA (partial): TGTGCCAGCAGTGGCAGGGGAGGAGAAAAC.

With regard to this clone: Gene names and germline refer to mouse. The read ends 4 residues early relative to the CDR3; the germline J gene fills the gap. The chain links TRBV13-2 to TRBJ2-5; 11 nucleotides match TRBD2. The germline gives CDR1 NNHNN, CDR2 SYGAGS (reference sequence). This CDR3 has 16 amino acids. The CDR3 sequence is CASGDATGGARDTQYF. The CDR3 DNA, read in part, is TGTGCCAGCGGTGATGCCACTGGGGGGGCCCGGGAC.

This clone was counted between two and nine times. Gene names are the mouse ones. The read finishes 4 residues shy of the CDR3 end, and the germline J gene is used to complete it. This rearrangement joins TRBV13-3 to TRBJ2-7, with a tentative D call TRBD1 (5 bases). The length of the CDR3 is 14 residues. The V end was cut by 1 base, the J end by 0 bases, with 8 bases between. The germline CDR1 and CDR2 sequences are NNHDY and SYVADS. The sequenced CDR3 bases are TGTGCCAGCAGTGATAAGGGGAGCTCCTAT. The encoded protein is CASSDKGSSY. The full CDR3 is CASSDKGSSYEQYF.